The 18 T cell receptor beta chains given below trace back to one sample, sequenced in a study of cytomegalovirus exposure and HLA in healthy donors. The primer mix had 60 Vbeta and 13 Jbeta primers. This table comes from immunoSEQ multiplex PCR, and its TCRdb copy is limited to in-frame clones, with some not included. The table has roughly 100,000 clones, 84% seen once. Input material: PBMCs. The receptors were sampled from a woman aged 18 to 35 in good health and CMV-seropositive.

In its sample, this clone was seen a few times. This chain joins TRBV25-1 and TRBJ2-7; possibly TRBD1 for D (8 bases). CDR1 and CDR2 from the germline V gene are MGHDK and SYGVNS. The V end was cut by 4 bases, the J end by 5 bases, with 18 bases between. The CDR3 consists of 15 residues. The CDR3 reads CASSVNRGGPHEQYF. The CDR3 nucleotides read TGTGCCAGCAGTGTCAACAGGGGGGGCCCCCACGAGCAGTACTTC.

V and J are TRBV7-2 and TRBJ2-7; 11 nucleotides match TRBD2. V shed 5 bases, J shed 4 bases, and the junction held 4 bases outside the gene matches. In germline, CDR1 is SGHTA, CDR2 FQGNSA. The CDR3 spans 14 residues. The CDR3 nucleotides are TGTGCCAGCAGCATCGGGACTAGCGGATACGAGCAGTACTTC. Amino acids: CASSIGTSGYEQYF.

The chain is built from TRBV28 and TRBJ2-3, with TRBD2 matching 7 bases. CDR3 length: 14 amino acids. V trimming: 5 bases; J trimming: 0 bases; junction bases outside the gene matches: 2. Germline V gene lookup returns CDR1 MDHEN and CDR2 SYDVKM. The CDR3 spells CASSSGASTDTQYF. The CDR3 DNA sequence: TGTGCCAGCAGTAGCGGGGCTAGCACAGATACGCAGTATTTT.

V gene TRBV18 combines with J gene TRBJ1-2; 7 positions agree with TRBD1. The CDR3 consists of 16 residues. Germline lookup yields CDR1 KGHSH and CDR2 LQKENI. V gave up 4 bases and J gave up 2 bases; unmatched junction bases: 10. The CDR3 reads CASSLGQADINYGYTF. As DNA, the CDR3 is TGTGCCAGCTCACTAGGACAGGCGGATATAAACTATGGCTACACCTTC.

This clone has only a few counts. The chain employs TRBV29-1 and TRBJ1-1, with a possible D match to TRBD1 (6 bases). The CDR3 runs 14 residues. With 8 bases removed from V and 4 bases from J, the gap between germline ends came to 20 bases. Germline CDR1 and CDR2: SQVTM and ANQGSEA. CDR3 DNA: TGCAGCTCCCCCGTCGGGGGGCCAGGCACTGAAGCTTTCTTT. This sequence encodes CSSPVGGPGTEAFF.

CDR3 DNA: TGTGCCAGCAGCTCCTTCCCCCAGGGGCCCGAACAGGGGGCTGGTGATGGCTACACCTTC. Translation gives CASSSFPQGPEQGAGDGYTF. The genes are TRBV13 and TRBJ1-2, with TRBD1 matching over 9 bases. Germline V gene sequence: CDR1 PRHDT, CDR2 FYEKMQ (reference sequence). V was pared by 4 bases and J by 6 bases, with 24 bases of the junction left unmatched. This CDR3 is built from 20 residues. The entire variable domain, with the rest obtained from reference TRBV13 and TRBJ1-2, is as follows: AAGVIQSPRHLIKEKRETATLKCYPIPRHDTVYWYQQGPGQDPQFLISFYEKMQSDKGSIPDRFSAQQFSDYHSELNMSSLELGDSALYFCASSSFPQGPEQGAGDGYTFGSGTRLTVV.

The chain combines TRBV28 with TRBJ1-3; no definite D call. CDR3 size: 14 residues. From germline, CDR1 is MDHEN and CDR2 SYDVKM. Trimming cost V 1 base and J 7 bases, with 11 bases left between them. The CDR3 spells CASSLFGGRNTIYF. CDR3 coding DNA: TGTGCCAGCAGTTTATTTGGAGGGCGGAACACCATATATTTT.

The V gene is TRBV2, the J gene TRBJ1-1; a possible D gene is TRBD1 (5 bases). There are 15 residues in the CDR3. V lost 6 bases to trimming and J lost 3 bases, with 17 bases between them. Germline V gene data show CDR1 as SNHLY and CDR2 as FYNNEI. CDR3 coding DNA: TGTGCCAGCAGGCCTGGGAGGTCGGGGCACACTGAAGCTTTCTTT. It translates to CASRPGRSGHTEAFF.

The chain couples TRBV28 to TRBJ2-5, with 7 bases matching TRBD1. CDR1 is MDHEN and CDR2 is SYDVKM in the germline V gene. There are 13 residues in the CDR3. V dropped 6 bases and J dropped 5; count of bases not matched to a gene: 6. CDR3 protein: CASSLGGRETQYF. The CDR3 bases are TGTGCCAGCAGCCTAGGGGGCAGGGAGACCCAGTACTTC.

The chain has TRBV5-4 and TRBJ2-1; a weak D match, TRBD1 (6 bases). This CDR3 has 14 residues. CDR1 and CDR2 (germline): SGHNT, YYREEE (reference sequence). The V gene lost 3 bases and the J gene lost 2 bases, with 9 bases spanning the gap. The CDR3 reads CASSWTEPYNEQFF. Here the CDR3 DNA reads TGTGCCAGCAGCTGGACAGAACCCTACAATGAGCAGTTCTTC.

The chain carries TRBV5-1 and TRBJ1-1; perhaps TRBD1 as D (6 bases). Trimming stripped 0 bases from V and 1 base from J, with 10 bases between. CDR1 and CDR2 from the germline V gene are SGHRS and YFSETQ. This CDR3 has 15 residues. This CDR3 reads CASSLGWGQNTEAFF. The DNA for the CDR3 is TGCGCCAGCAGCTTGGGGTGGGGGCAGAACACTGAAGCTTTCTTT.

This sequence joins TRBV19 and TRBJ1-6; D is ambiguous. V lost 7 bases and J lost 4, with 11 bases in between. Germline V gene data show CDR1 as LNHDA and CDR2 as SQIVND (reference sequence). The CDR3 loop spans 14 amino acids. CDR3 sequence: CASTLSSYNSPLHF. CDR3 nucleotides: TGTGCCAGTACCTTGAGTTCTTATAATTCACCCCTCCACTTT. Looking up the rest from reference TRBV19 and TRBJ1-6 gives the full variable domain: DGGITQSPKYLFRKEGQNVTLSCEQNLNHDAMYWYRQDPGQGLRLIYYSQIVNDFQKGDIAEGYSVSREKKESFPLTVTSAQKNPTAFYLCASTLSSYNSPLHFGNGTRLTVT.

This clone was seen a single time. This chain's CDR3 is CASSHERGQETQYF. The CDR3 DNA reads TGCGCCAGCAGCCATGAGCGGGGGCAAGAGACCCAGTACTTC. The rearrangement joins TRBV4-1 to TRBJ2-5, with TRBD2 matching 8 bases. CDR3 length: 14 residues. CDR1 and CDR2 (germline): MGHRA, YSYEKL. V shed 3 bases and J 2 bases; nucleotides not matched to a gene: 2.

There are a few counts of this clone. The chain carries TRBV7-3 and TRBJ1-1; TRBD1 is a possible D gene (6 bases). The V end was cut by 2 bases, the J end by 0 bases, with 7 bases between. Germline CDR1 is SGHTA and CDR2 is FQGTGA. This CDR3 contains 14 residues. CDR3 amino acids: CASSLSGVNTEAFF. The CDR3 DNA reads as TGTGCCAGCAGCTTATCAGGGGTGAACACTGAAGCTTTCTTT.

The rearrangement links TRBV6-5 to TRBJ1-2; 7 bases align to TRBD1. The V segment lost 7 bases and the J segment 6 bases; nucleotides outside the gene matches: 11. This CDR3 region has 14 residues. Germline assignment: CDR1 MNHEY and CDR2 SVGAGI. The CDR3 spells CASTQDRRGNGYTF. CDR3 nucleotide sequence: TGTGCCAGCACCCAGGACAGGCGCGGGAATGGCTACACCTTC.

The CDR3 loop reads CASSKTSVVYEQYF. CDR3 nucleotide sequence: TGTGCCAGCAGTAAGACTAGCGTCGTCTACGAGCAGTACTTC. The chain recombines TRBV6-5 with TRBJ2-7; the match to TRBD2 covers 8 bases. The CDR3 spans 14 residues. CDR1 is MNHEY and CDR2 is SVGAGI in the germline V gene. Losses at the gene ends were 5 bases for V and 3 bases for J; bases not matched to a gene: 6.

The V gene is TRBV7-9, the J gene TRBJ1-1, with 7 bases aligning to TRBD1. The CDR3 has 12 amino acids. Germline lookup yields CDR1 SEHNR and CDR2 FQNEAQ (reference sequence). With V trimmed by 5 bases and J by 9 bases, 6 bases remained unmatched. CDR3 region: CASSAGTAKAFF. DNA for the CDR3: TGTGCCAGCAGCGCGGGGACAGCAAAAGCTTTCTTT. Based on the CDR3 plus reference TRBV7-9 and TRBJ1-1, the full variable domain is DTGVSQNPRHKITKRGQNVTFRCDPISEHNRLYWYRQTLGQGPEFLTYFQNEAQLEKSRLLSDRFSAERPKGSFSTLEIQRTEQGDSAMYLCASSAGTAKAFFGQGTRLTVV.

J is TRBJ1-4 and V is TRBV4-2, with TRBD1 matching over 8 bases. V shed 2 bases and J 7 bases; nucleotides not matched to a gene: 12. The germline V gene has CDR1 LGHNA and CDR2 YNFKEQ. The CDR3 has 17 residues. CDR3 protein: CASSQTRQGTRREKLFF. The DNA for the CDR3 is TGTGCCAGCAGCCAAACAAGACAGGGGACGAGACGTGAAAAACTGTTTTTT.